Listed below are T cell receptor beta chains from one sample, sequenced in a study of OX40 agonist ivuxolimab in advanced cancers. Method: immunoSEQ multiplex PCR; TCRdb's copy keeps in-frame clones and lacks some. The sample includes some 74,000 clones, roughly four fifths of them seen just once. This specimen consisted of CD4+ or CD8+ T cells sorted from blood, obtained in a trial of the OX40 agonist ivuxolimab. These receptors all come from an adult with an advanced solid tumor such as melanoma, head and neck, liver or kidney cancer. CDR3s include the opening cysteine and the closing phenylalanine or tryptophan.

v_call: TRBV4-3
j_call: TRBJ2-5
cdr3_aa: CASSQVAGEETQYF

v_call: TRBV28
j_call: TRBJ2-5
cdr3_aa: CASSLWRGSGRGRETQYF

v_call: TRBV5-1
j_call: TRBJ2-2
cdr3_aa: CASSLGLAAGELFF

v_call: TRBV5-6
j_call: TRBJ1-6
cdr3_aa: CASSLRKSGDPYNSPLHF

v_call: TRBV5-1
j_call: TRBJ2-1
cdr3_aa: CASSLGYSSYNEQFF

v_call: TRBV6-6
j_call: TRBJ2-3
cdr3_aa: CASTLGPDTQYF

v_call: TRBV7-2
j_call: TRBJ2-5
cdr3_aa: CASSRDNGPLETQYF

v_call: TRBV4-1
j_call: .
cdr3_aa: CASSRAGQGAYEQYF

v_call: TRBV7-9
j_call: TRBJ2-7
cdr3_aa: CASSLTGYSSYEQYF

v_call: TRBV29-1
j_call: TRBJ1-5
cdr3_aa: CSVGARDQPQHF

v_call: TRBV19
j_call: TRBJ2-4
cdr3_aa: CASSIQGAKNIQYF

v_call: TRBV2
j_call: TRBJ2-5
cdr3_aa: CATSVFGGTETQYF

v_call: TRBV7-6
j_call: TRBJ1-5
cdr3_aa: CASSLRGQPQHF

v_call: TRBV4-2
j_call: TRBJ2-5
cdr3_aa: CASSQGWGVDDKETQYF

v_call: TRBV5-1
j_call: TRBJ2-3
cdr3_aa: CASSLDSIFTDTQYF

v_call: TRBV18
j_call: TRBJ2-3
cdr3_aa: CASSPPSSDTQYF

v_call: TRBV29-1
j_call: TRBJ1-2
cdr3_aa: CSVREGQGYGYTF

v_call: TRBV6-5
j_call: TRBJ2-4
cdr3_aa: CASRGEGQSIQYF

v_call: TRBV5-1
j_call: TRBJ2-1
cdr3_aa: CASSPVDGYNEQFF

v_call: TRBV19
j_call: TRBJ1-1
cdr3_aa: CASSIGPDRGLTEAFF

v_call: TRBV28
j_call: TRBJ2-7
cdr3_aa: CASTSDSNPREQYF

v_call: TRBV27
j_call: TRBJ1-4
cdr3_aa: CASRSRGGLSLEKLFF

v_call: TRBV4-1
j_call: TRBJ1-1
cdr3_aa: CASSQGRVGRNTEAFF

v_call: TRBV6-5
j_call: TRBJ1-1
cdr3_aa: CASRSTGGPEAFF

v_call: TRBV4-3
j_call: TRBJ2-1
cdr3_aa: CASSQRTGNEQFF

v_call: TRBV2
j_call: TRBJ2-2
cdr3_aa: CASQGDYTGELFF

v_call: TRBV29-1
j_call: TRBJ2-3
cdr3_aa: CSVDGESTDTQYF

v_call: TRBV7-9
j_call: TRBJ2-1
cdr3_aa: CASSPPSYNEQFF